Below are 5 T cell receptor beta chains sequenced from a single sample in a study of tumor and adjacent non-tumor tissue in lung cancer. A modified ARM-PCR protocol with three rounds of nested PCR amplified TCRbeta. TCRdb re-analysed the multiplex PCR reads in MiXCR, keeping a single row per CDR3 protein. The sample lists tens of thousands of distinct CDR3 sequences; more than 60% were seen once. The template was RNA from unsorted bulk tissue. More than 3 cm separated this lung sample from the edge of the tumor. The sample consisted of distant non-tumor lung tissue. The origin of the receptors is a woman between 40 and 50 years old with non-small cell lung cancer.

The rearrangement links TRBV4-1 to TRBJ2-2, with TRBD2 matching over 8 bases. V gave up 8 bases and J gave up 5 bases; unmatched junction bases: 16. Germline lookup yields CDR1 MGHRA and CDR2 YSYEKL. This CDR3 is 17 amino acids long. CDR3 DNA: TGCGCCAGCCGCATCGTTACATCGGGACTAGGGACCGGGGAGCTGTTTTTT. It codes for CASRIVTSGLGTGELFF.

This clonotype has only a few counts. One base away lies a much larger clone, so this may be a sequencing read error. The J gene is TRBJ1-2, the V gene TRBV12-3 or TRBV12-4; D perhaps matches TRBD1 (6 bases). This CDR3 is built from 14 residues. CDR3 in DNA: TGTGTCAGCAGTTTTGACACAGGGTGGTATGGCTACACCTTC. Amino acid sequence: CVSSFDTGWYGYTF.

This clonotype was found many times. The chain employs TRBV12-3 or TRBV12-4 and TRBJ1-5; no firm D call. The V gene lost 8 bases and the J gene lost 0 bases, with 14 bases spanning the gap. The CDR3 is made up of 15 amino acids. The CDR3: CASGLEGGSNQPQHF. The CDR3 DNA follows: TGTGCCAGCGGCCTGGAGGGTGGTAGCAATCAGCCCCAGCATTTT.

This rearrangement joins TRBV20-1 to TRBJ2-7; D is unresolved. Looked up from germline, CDR1 is DFQATT and CDR2 is SNEGSKA (reference sequence). The CDR3 runs to 15 residues. V was cut by 1 base and J by 2 bases, with 15 bases left in between. CDR3 sequence (DNA): TGCAGTGCTAGAGGGGCCACACCGGGTGCCTACGAGCAGTACTTC. This sequence encodes CSARGATPGAYEQYF.

There are many counts of this clonotype. The gene calls are TRBV12-3 or TRBV12-4 and TRBJ2-7, with 13 bases aligning to TRBD2. The trim removed 3 bases at V and 3 bases at J, leaving 2 bases unmatched. This CDR3 contains 15 residues. CDR3 sequence (DNA): TGTGCCAGCAGTTTCGGACTAGCGGGGGACTACGAGCAGTACTTC. Its protein is CASSFGLAGDYEQYF.